This is a list of T cell receptor beta chains from one sample in a study of shared T cell receptors in the human thymus. Produced via immunoSEQ multiplex PCR; TCRdb's table is partial and in-frame only. The table shows roughly 500,000 clones, with more than 75% occurring only once. The same data also went into a second study, on human thymus T cells.

The sequencing input was thymocytes. The receptors were gathered from a boy under two years old with a congenital heart defect. The CDR3 runs from the conserved cysteine through the conserved F or W. D genes are given only for firm matches.

d_call	v_call	j_call	cdr3_nt	cdr3_aa
.	TRBV15	TRBJ2-7	TGTGCCACCAGCCGCCGAAAGGAACAGGCCTTCTACGAGCAGTACTTC	CATSRRKEQAFYEQYF
TRBD2	TRBV28	TRBJ2-5	TGTGCCAGCAGTCTCCCAACTAGCGCCCAAGAGACCCAGTACTTC	CASSLPTSAQETQYF
TRBD2	TRBV4-3	TRBJ2-5	TGCGCCAGCAGCCAAGAGCCTAGCGGGACTTTTGACCAGTACTTC	CASSQEPSGTFDQYF
.	TRBV30	TRBJ1-5	TGTGCCTGGTCTCTCTCCCACAGGGAAAGTCAGCCCCAGCATTTT	CAWSLSHRESQPQHF
.	TRBV10-3	TRBJ2-3	TGTGCCATCAATCGAGCGACTACCCTTGGGGATACGCAGTATTTT	CAINRATTLGDTQYF
.	TRBV7-2	TRBJ1-2	TGTGCCAGCAGCACCCATCTCCCGGGACACAAGGACTATGGCTACACCTTC	CASSTHLPGHKDYGYTF
.	TRBV5-4	TRBJ1-1	TGTGCCAGCAGCTTGGCGGACAGTGAAGCTTTCTTT	CASSLADSEAFF
TRBD1	TRBV27	TRBJ1-5	TGTGCCAGCAGTTTATCGTGGACAGGGGGTAGCAATCAGCCCCAGCATTTT	CASSLSWTGGSNQPQHF
TRBD2	TRBV9	TRBJ2-7	TGTGCCAGCAGCGCACTCGGGACTAGCGGCGAGCAGTACTTC	CASSALGTSGEQYF
TRBD2	TRBV4-1	TRBJ2-7	TGCGCCAGCAGCCAAGCGGGGGGTTCCTACGAGCAGTACTTC	CASSQAGGSYEQYF
TRBD2	TRBV11-2	TRBJ2-1	TGTGCCAGCAGCGCAGCCGGGACTAGCGGGATCCAGTTCTTC	CASSAAGTSGIQFF
TRBD2	TRBV4-2	TRBJ2-2	TGTGCCAGCAGCCAAGATAAGCAGGGGACTAGCGGGAGGGCCACCGGGGAGCTGTTTTTT	CASSQDKQGTSGRATGELFF
TRBD1	TRBV29-1	TRBJ2-7	TGCAGCGTTGAGGGACAGGGATTAGAGACCTCAGCCTACGAGCAGTACTTC	CSVEGQGLETSAYEQYF
TRBD2	TRBV4-3	TRBJ2-7	TGCGCCAGCAGCCCGATCATACTATCGGGACTAGTTGTGCACGAGCAGTACTTC	CASSPIILSGLVVHEQYF
TRBD2	TRBV28	TRBJ2-1	TGTGCCAGCAGTTTAGGGGGGACTAGGTGGGGGGAGAATGAGCAGTTCTTC	CASSLGGTRWGENEQFF
.	TRBV27	TRBJ1-2	TGTGCCAGCAGTCCACAGACAGGAAAGCTCTATGGCTACACCTTC	CASSPQTGKLYGYTF
.	TRBV4-2	TRBJ2-2	TGTGCCAGCAGCCAAGTCGCGGTCCCCGGGGAGCTGTTTTTT	CASSQVAVPGELFF
TRBD2	TRBV4-1	TRBJ2-1	TGCGCCAGCAGCCAAAGATCGGGACTAGCGTCGAATGAGCAGTTCTTC	CASSQRSGLASNEQFF
TRBD2	TRBV5-8	TRBJ2-7	TGTGCCAGCAGCTCTCGCCCGGGGAGCGGGAGGGCCTACGAGCAGTACTTC	CASSSRPGSGRAYEQYF
.	TRBV7-2	TRBJ2-3	TGTGCCAGCAGCTTGGGTGTGGGCGTCGGGGGTACAGATACGCAGTATTTT	CASSLGVGVGGTDTQYF